This T cell receptor beta chain was identified in a study of T cells in Graves' hyperthyroidism and ophthalmopathy. Whole-study results and caveats: Also found in blood were most expanded thyroid clonotypes above 0.001.

RNA transcripts served as the template for amplifying TCR beta CDR3 regions. HTBI primers were used for first-round RT-PCR of the TCR CDR3. TCRdb re-derived calls from the multiplex PCR reads in MiXCR, one entry per CDR3 protein. The data contain hundreds of thousands of distinct CDR3 sequences, 12% to 15% of them singletons. No progression to ophthalmopathy during 18 months of follow-up defined stable disease. Patients were excluded for uncontrolled infection, other autoimmune disease, pregnancy or lactation. The CDR3 covers 16 residues. The J segment lost 4 bases and the V segment lost 6 bases, leaving 10 bases of the junction unmatched. Germline assignment: CDR1 LNHDA and CDR2 SQIVND (reference sequence). Details on this clonotype: The antigen remains undetermined.

The TCR originated in a woman aged 18-29 years with Graves' hyperthyroidism. This rearrangement joins TRBV19 to TRBJ1-4, with TRBD1 matching 8 bases. Source material: blood. The CDR3 sequence: CASSPGQAAINEKLFF. The CDR3 bases are TGTGCCAGTAGCCCGGGACAGGCGGCGATTAATGAAAAACTGTTTTTT.